Described below is a single T cell receptor beta chain sequence and its context. The target of this receptor is not known. No base qualities exist here, and no much larger clone lies one base off it. This record belongs to a study of T cell repertoires in cytomegalovirus infection (dated 2019 in TCRdb). About the full investigation: Donor HLA type was relevant to the analysis, because carriage of CMV infection together with the matching HLA type was indicated by public TCR beta signatures. Broad study findings and their caveats: In both this cohort and an independent cohort of 352 donors, the cumulative frequency of public TCR beta family members distinguished carriers of CMV infection plus the relevant HLA type. The ex vivo response was dominated by HLA-C-restricted CMV-specific TCR beta clonotypes, which also provided the single most frequent clonotype in two of eight donors.

Sequenced on an Illumina HiSeq 1500. TCRdb reran the public reads through fastp at Q25 and MiXCR, keeping productive beta chains. Identical CDR3 protein sequences are pooled into one entry, listed with their most common genes and DNA. A total of 100,000 or so distinct CDR3 sequences appear in this sample, about 25% of them only once. Of the sample, roughly two fifths is held by the ten largest clones. CDR1 and CDR2 are read off the germline V gene as SGHRS and YFSETQ. The germline V end is reduced by 1 base and the J end by 7 bases; junction bases left unmatched: 7. The CDR3, cysteine through phenylalanine, is 15 amino acids long. Just the 45-base CDR3 DNA is kept, in frame starting at base 1.

Sequenced material: CD8+ T cells from PBMCs. This chain is built from TRBV5-1 and TRBJ1-2; 10 junctional bases match TRBD1. The receptor was isolated from a human donor in good health (CMV status not recorded). Some clones in this sample may be carry-over from other donors' samples. The CDR3 here reads CASSLRDRGRPGYTF. The DNA is TGCGCCAGCAGCTTGAGGGACAGGGGCAGACCTGGCTACACCTTC.